Presented here are 7 T cell receptor beta chains from one specimen sequenced in a study of T cell responses to AZD1222 COVID-19 vaccine. Method: immunoSEQ multiplex PCR; TCRdb's copy keeps in-frame clones and lacks some. The sample consists of 120,000 or so clones, 89% of them appearing once. Material: peripheral blood, obtained on day 0 of AZD1222 vaccination. All receptors come from an adult in good health.

The chain is built from TRBV2 and TRBJ2-7; no firm D call. In germline, CDR1 is SNHLY, CDR2 FYNNEI. Deletions cut 2 bases from V and 2 bases from J, with 10 bases between. This CDR3 has 14 residues. Written as DNA, the CDR3 is TGTGCCAGCAGTGAAACTTCAGTAACCTACGAGCAGTACTTC. This gives the protein CASSETSVTYEQYF.

Here the CDR3 reads CASMGGSGNTIYF. CDR3 DNA: TGTGCCAGCATGGGGGGGTCTGGAAACACCATATATTTT. V gene TRBV2 combines with J gene TRBJ1-3, with a possible D match to TRBD1 (5 bases). The CDR3 runs to 13 residues. V was pared by 7 bases and J by 1 base, with 8 bases between. The germline V gene encodes CDR1 SNHLY and CDR2 FYNNEI.

The CDR3, as DNA: TGTGCCACTTGGGGACACTCCTACGAGCAGTACTTC. Its translation is CATWGHSYEQYF. The chain carries TRBV6-5 and TRBJ2-7; tentative D call: TRBD1 (6 bases). In germline, CDR1 is MNHEY, CDR2 SVGAGI. Trimming took off 10 bases at V and 0 bases at J, with 10 bases between the two ends. The CDR3 is made up of 12 amino acids.

The rearrangement uses TRBV9 and TRBJ2-7; D is possibly TRBD1 or TRBD2 (5 bases each). Germline V gives CDR1 SGDLS, CDR2 YYNGEE. The V end was cut by 4 bases, the J end by 6 bases, with 11 bases between. This CDR3 is 12 amino acids long. The CDR3 nucleotides read TGTGCCAGCAGCACCCCTGGGGGCGAGCAGTACTTC. Translating it yields CASSTPGGEQYF. Based on the CDR3 plus reference TRBV9 and TRBJ2-7, the full variable domain is DSGVTQTPKHLITATGQRVTLRCSPRSGDLSVYWYQQSLDQGLQFLIQYYNGEERAKGNILERFSAQQFPDLHSELNLSSLELGDSALYFCASSTPGGEQYFGPGTRLTVT.

This clone was detected a few times. V and J are TRBV19 and TRBJ2-5; D ambiguous. Germline CDR1 reads LNHDA; CDR2 reads SQIVND (reference sequence). V dropped 3 bases and J dropped 5 bases, with 10 bases sitting between them. The CDR3 runs to 13 residues. The CDR3 DNA reads as TGTGCCAGTAGTATGGTAGCTGGCGAGACCCAGTACTTC. Its protein is CASSMVAGETQYF.

This clone was observed once. V gene TRBV5-1 combines with J gene TRBJ2-7; D gene uncertain. Trimming pared 0 bases from V and 2 bases from J, leaving 6 bases between. This CDR3 has 13 amino acids. Germline CDR1 is SGHRS and CDR2 is YFSETQ. Here the CDR3 reads CASSLDDAYEQYF. In nucleotides, the CDR3 is TGCGCCAGCAGCTTGGACGACGCCTACGAGCAGTACTTC.

The chain uses TRBV19 and TRBJ2-7; 11 bases agree with TRBD1. With 6 bases clipped from V and 6 bases from J, the junction kept 7 bases outside the gene matches. Germline CDR1 LNHDA, CDR2 SQIVND (reference sequence). The CDR3 has 14 amino acids. CDR3 protein: CASSDRTGGIEQYF. The CDR3 DNA is TGTGCCAGTAGCGACCGGACAGGGGGCATCGAGCAGTACTTC.